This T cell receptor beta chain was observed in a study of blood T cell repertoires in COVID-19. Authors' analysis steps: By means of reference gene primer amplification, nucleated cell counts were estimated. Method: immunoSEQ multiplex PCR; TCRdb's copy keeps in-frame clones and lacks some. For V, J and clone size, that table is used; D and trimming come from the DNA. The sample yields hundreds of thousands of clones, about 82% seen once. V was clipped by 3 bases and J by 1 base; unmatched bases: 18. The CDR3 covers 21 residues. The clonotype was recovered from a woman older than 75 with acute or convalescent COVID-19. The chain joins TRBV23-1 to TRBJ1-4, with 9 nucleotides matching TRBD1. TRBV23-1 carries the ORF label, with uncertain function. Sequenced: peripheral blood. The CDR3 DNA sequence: TGCGCCAGCAGTCATAGAGGCGAGGGACAGGGAGGCAGCGGAACTAATGAAAAACTGTTTTTT. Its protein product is CASSHRGEGQGGSGTNEKLFF.